The rows below give T cell receptor beta chains drawn from one sample of a study of blood T cell repertoires in COVID-19. Using immunoSEQ multiplex PCR, the repertoire was profiled, and TCRdb retains in-frame clones only, with some absent. The sample shows roughly 190,000 clones, roughly three quarters of them seen only once. The sequencing sample was made of PBMCs or T cells enriched from blood (not recorded which). Receptors were obtained from a woman between 50 and 59 years old with acute COVID-19. Each CDR3 is given with its conserved first and last residue. The order of the fields is V gene, D gene, J gene, clone size, CDR3 DNA, CDR3 protein. The D gene is left open where the match is weak. Some rows mark clone size as missing; the rest say once, few, many or name a class of expanded clone.

v_gene: TRBV4-1; d_gene: -; j_gene: TRBJ1-1; abundance: once; CDR3nt: TGCGCCAGCAGCCAAGCTTGGGGCAAGATGAACACTGAAGCTTTCTTT; CDR3aa: CASSQAWGKMNTEAFF
v_gene: TRBV2; d_gene: -; j_gene: TRBJ1-3; abundance: many; CDR3nt: TGTGCCAGCAGTGAATCACAGAGCATATATTTT; CDR3aa: CASSESQSIYF
v_gene: TRBV6-5; d_gene: TRBD2; j_gene: TRBJ2-6; abundance: -; CDR3nt: TGTGCCAGCGAGCGGGGCTCCGGGGCCAACGTCCTGACTTTC; CDR3aa: CASERGSGANVLTF
v_gene: TRBV28; d_gene: TRBD1; j_gene: TRBJ1-2; abundance: few; CDR3nt: TGTGCCAGCAGTACAACCGGGACAGGCAACTATGGCTACACCTTC; CDR3aa: CASSTTGTGNYGYTF
v_gene: TRBV3-1/TRBV3-2; d_gene: TRBD1; j_gene: TRBJ1-6; abundance: -; CDR3nt: TGTGCCAGCAGCCTCGGGACAGGGGGTTCACCCCTCCACTTT; CDR3aa: CASSLGTGGSPLHF
v_gene: TRBV28; d_gene: -; j_gene: TRBJ1-4; abundance: -; CDR3nt: TGTGCCAGCAGTTTGTCGACGCGGGGGGGCAAGGAAAAACTGTTTTTT; CDR3aa: CASSLSTRGGKEKLFF
v_gene: TRBV15; d_gene: TRBD1; j_gene: TRBJ1-6; abundance: -; CDR3nt: TGTGCCACCAGCAGACAGGGGGGTAATTCACCCCTCCACTTT; CDR3aa: CATSRQGGNSPLHF
v_gene: TRBV24-1; d_gene: -; j_gene: TRBJ1-4; abundance: few; CDR3nt: TGTGCCACCAGTGTGCGGACAGCCGGGTCTAAGGCAACTAATGAAAAACTGTTTTTT; CDR3aa: CATSVRTAGSKATNEKLFF
v_gene: TRBV5-1; d_gene: -; j_gene: TRBJ2-5; abundance: -; CDR3nt: TGCGCCAGCAGCTTGGCCCCTAGCGCGGAGACCCAGTACTTC; CDR3aa: CASSLAPSAETQYF
v_gene: TRBV21-1; d_gene: -; j_gene: TRBJ1-3; abundance: -; CDR3nt: TGTGCCAGCAGCCTAGACAGTGTCTCTGGAAACACCATATATTTT; CDR3aa: CASSLDSVSGNTIYF
v_gene: TRBV5-1; d_gene: TRBD1; j_gene: TRBJ2-2; abundance: few; CDR3nt: TGCGCCAGCAGCTTCGGACAGGGGGTAGGAACCGGGGAGCTGTTTTTT; CDR3aa: CASSFGQGVGTGELFF
v_gene: TRBV27; d_gene: -; j_gene: TRBJ2-6; abundance: -; CDR3nt: TGTGCCAGCAGTTTCAGGGAAGAGGGGGCCAACGTCCTGACTTTC; CDR3aa: CASSFREEGANVLTF
v_gene: TRBV4-3; d_gene: -; j_gene: TRBJ1-1; abundance: -; CDR3nt: TGCGCCAGCAGCCAAAGTCGGGGGACTGAAGCTTTCTTT; CDR3aa: CASSQSRGTEAFF
v_gene: TRBV27; d_gene: -; j_gene: TRBJ1-2; abundance: once; CDR3nt: TGTGCCAGCAGCTCGGGGAACCTTATTAAAGGCTACACCTTC; CDR3aa: CASSSGNLIKGYTF
v_gene: TRBV12-3/TRBV12-4; d_gene: TRBD1; j_gene: TRBJ1-6; abundance: -; CDR3nt: TGTGCCAGCAAGGACAGGGAACAATCACCCCTCCACTTT; CDR3aa: CASKDREQSPLHF
v_gene: TRBV5-1; d_gene: TRBD2; j_gene: TRBJ2-3; abundance: -; CDR3nt: TGCGCCAGCAGCTTGGTGCTAGCGGGGGGCACTAGCACAGATACGCAGTATTTT; CDR3aa: CASSLVLAGGTSTDTQYF
v_gene: TRBV29-1; d_gene: -; j_gene: TRBJ1-1; abundance: -; CDR3nt: TGCAGCGTTGAAGAGGAGGGGCGCTGGGCTTTCTTT; CDR3aa: CSVEEEGRWAFF
v_gene: TRBV5-1; d_gene: TRBD2; j_gene: TRBJ2-2; abundance: -; CDR3nt: TGCGCCAGCAGCCCGGGACTAGCGGGGGGCCGCTCCGGGGAGCTGTTTTTT; CDR3aa: CASSPGLAGGRSGELFF
v_gene: TRBV19; d_gene: TRBD2; j_gene: TRBJ2-3; abundance: -; CDR3nt: TGTGCCAGTAGTCGGACTAGCGCTACCACAGATACGCAGTATTTT; CDR3aa: CASSRTSATTDTQYF
v_gene: TRBV29-1; d_gene: TRBD1; j_gene: TRBJ1-6; abundance: -; CDR3nt: TGCAGCGTTGCGGACAGGGGAAATTCACCCCTCCACTTT; CDR3aa: CSVADRGNSPLHF
v_gene: TRBV10-3; d_gene: -; j_gene: TRBJ1-3; abundance: -; CDR3nt: TGTGCCATCAGTACCGTTCAGGGATCTGGAAACACCATATATTTT; CDR3aa: CAISTVQGSGNTIYF
v_gene: TRBV5-1; d_gene: TRBD1; j_gene: TRBJ2-3; abundance: -; CDR3nt: TGCGCCAGCAGCTTGGCCGGGACAGGGGCGTCAGATACGCAGTATTTT; CDR3aa: CASSLAGTGASDTQYF
v_gene: TRBV28; d_gene: -; j_gene: TRBJ2-5; abundance: -; CDR3nt: TGTGCCAGCAGTCCCCAGTACCAAGAGACCCAGTACTTC; CDR3aa: CASSPQYQETQYF
v_gene: TRBV6-5; d_gene: -; j_gene: TRBJ1-1; abundance: few; CDR3nt: TGTGCCAGCAGTTACTCCGCAGGGGTGAACACTGAAGCTTTCTTT; CDR3aa: CASSYSAGVNTEAFF
v_gene: TRBV6-5; d_gene: TRBD2; j_gene: TRBJ2-2; abundance: -; CDR3nt: TGTGCCAGCAGTTACCGGGGACTAGCGGAGTCCGGGGAGCTGTTTTTT; CDR3aa: CASSYRGLAESGELFF
v_gene: TRBV9; d_gene: TRBD2; j_gene: TRBJ2-3; abundance: -; CDR3nt: TGTGCCAGCAGCGTAGCGGGTAGCGGGGGAACCACAGATACGCAGTATTTT; CDR3aa: CASSVAGSGGTTDTQYF